These 29 T cell receptor beta chains were all obtained from the same sample, sequenced in a study of regulatory T cells in long-lasting Graves disease. Building of the TCR beta libraries involved iRepertoire HTBI primers and Arm-PCR of CDR3 regions. TCRdb used MiXCR to reprocess the multiplex PCR reads, holding one entry per CDR3 protein. Of hundreds of thousands of distinct CDR3 sequences listed, 25% to 30% are singletons. As to time point: persistent/refractory GD, antithyroid drugs over 5 years with positive TRAb. Extracted RNA from PBMCs served as the source of the TCR library. The specimen comprised peripheral blood mononuclear cells (PBMCs), sampled when the disease was refractory, from a patient treated with antithyroid drugs. Receptor source: a female donor with Graves disease.

This clonotype was recorded many times. The chain couples TRBV11-2 to TRBJ2-7; either TRBD1 or TRBD2 may fit D (5 bases each). CDR1 and CDR2 (germline): SGHAT, FQNNGV. The V end lost 5 bases, the J end lost 3 bases, and 11 bases lay between the germline ends. This CDR3 has 13 residues. The CDR3 DNA is TGTGCCAGCAGCGGGACGGTGGGCTACGAGCAGTACTTC. Residues: CASSGTVGYEQYF.

This clonotype was detected only a few times. The V and J genes are TRBV12-3 or TRBV12-4 and TRBJ2-2, with D tentatively TRBD1 or TRBD2 (5 bases each). Trimming took off 6 bases at V and 4 bases at J, with 18 bases between the two ends. The CDR3 length is 16 residues. CDR3 sequence reads: CASSHLRDGPTGELFF. CDR3 sequence (DNA): TGTGCCAGCAGCCACCTTCGGGACGGACCCACCGGGGAGCTGTTTTTT.

This rearrangement joins TRBV10-3 to TRBJ1-1; TRBD1 aligns across 8 bases. This CDR3 has 16 residues. Germline assignment: CDR1 ENHRY and CDR2 SYGVKD. With 7 bases clipped from V and 0 bases from J, the junction kept 10 bases outside the gene matches. The DNA for the CDR3 is TGTGCCATCAAAACCGGGACAGGTAACATGAACACTGAAGCTTTCTTT. The encoded protein is CAIKTGTGNMNTEAFF.

The CDR3 here is CASRSQGVGGSPLHF. CDR3 DNA: TGCGCCAGCAGATCCCAGGGGGTCGGCGGTTCACCCCTCCACTTT. The V call is TRBV5-1, the J call TRBJ1-6; TRBD1 matches 7 bases. CDR1 and CDR2 from the germline V gene are SGHRS and YFSETQ. CDR3 size: 15 residues. Trimming at V came to 5 bases and at J to 9 bases, leaving 11 bases not matched to a gene.

This clonotype came up a few times. The chain uses TRBV30 and TRBJ2-5, with TRBD2 matching over 7 bases. With V trimmed by 0 bases and J by 2 bases, 0 bases remained unmatched. This CDR3 contains 13 residues. Germline V gives CDR1 GTSNPN, CDR2 SVGIG (reference sequence). The CDR3 is CAWSVLAQETQYF. As DNA, the CDR3 is TGTGCCTGGAGTGTACTAGCGCAAGAGACCCAGTACTTC.

J is TRBJ1-1 and V is TRBV12-5; weak D call: TRBD1 (5 bases). The CDR3 has 16 amino acids. V was clipped by 6 bases and J by 4 bases, with 21 bases between them. Germline V lookup: CDR1 LGHNT, CDR2 FRNRAP. DNA for the CDR3: TGTGCTAGTGGCCTACGGCAGGGTGCACTGGGCACTGAAGCTTTCTTT. Protein sequence: CASGLRQGALGTEAFF.

This clonotype was found a few times. The gene calls are TRBV28 and TRBJ1-1; D remains unclear. V lost 6 bases and J 1 base, leaving 15 bases between the germline ends. The germline V gene has CDR1 MDHEN and CDR2 SYDVKM. The CDR3 sequence is 15 residues long. Here the CDR3 DNA reads TGTGCCAGCAGCCCGGTAACAACAAAGAACACTGAAGCTTTCTTT. It codes for CASSPVTTKNTEAFF. Full variable domain (outside the CDR3, taken from reference TRBV28 and TRBJ1-1): DVKVTQSSRYLVKRTGEKVFLECVQDMDHENMFWYRQDPGLGLRLIYFSYDVKMKEKGDIPEGYSVSREKKERFSLILESASTNQTSMYLCASSPVTTKNTEAFFGQGTRLTVV.

CDR3 protein: CASGLSYSVELFF. The CDR3, as DNA: TGTGCTAGTGGTTTGTCCTACAGCGTTGAACTGTTTTTT. V is TRBV12-5 and J is TRBJ1-4, with D uncertain. V was shortened by 2 bases and J by 12 bases, with 13 bases between the two germline ends. The CDR3 sequence is 13 residues long. Germline CDR1 and CDR2: LGHNT and FRNRAP.

This clonotype was observed a few times. This rearrangement joins TRBV11-2 to TRBJ2-7; no reliable D call. Germline V gives CDR1 SGHAT, CDR2 FQNNGV. Trimming pared 5 bases from V and 3 bases from J, leaving 11 bases between. The CDR3 is made up of 13 amino acids. The CDR3 sequence is CASSATGNYEQYF. The CDR3 nucleotides are TGTGCCAGCAGCGCCACTGGTAACTACGAGCAGTACTTC.

There are a few counts of this clonotype. The chain has TRBV30 and TRBJ2-7, with 7 bases lining up with TRBD2. V shed 6 bases and J 5 bases; nucleotides not matched to a gene: 7. The CDR3 has 12 residues. Germline V gene sequence: CDR1 GTSNPN, CDR2 SVGIG (reference sequence). The CDR3 DNA reads TGTGCCTGCGGGGGGATGAACCACGAGCAGTACTTC. It is translated as CACGGMNHEQYF.

This clonotype has just a few counts. V is TRBV2 and J is TRBJ1-5; D is ambiguous. The CDR3 sequence is 15 residues long. V lost 3 bases and J 4 bases, leaving 13 bases between the germline ends. Germline assignment: CDR1 SNHLY and CDR2 FYNNEI. The CDR3 loop is CASSDHGNLNQPQHF. In DNA form, the CDR3 reads TGTGCCAGCAGTGATCACGGCAATCTTAATCAGCCCCAGCATTTT. The full variable domain, completed using reference TRBV2 and TRBJ1-5, is EPEVTQTPSHQVTQMGQEVILRCVPISNHLYFYWYRQILGQKVEFLVSFYNNEISEKSEIFDDQFSVERPDGSNFTLKIRSTKLEDSAMYFCASSDHGNLNQPQHFGDGTRLSIL.

J is TRBJ1-5 and V is TRBV19; 9 nucleotides align to TRBD1. Germline V gene data show CDR1 as LNHDA and CDR2 as SQIVND (reference sequence). The CDR3 runs 17 residues. V was clipped by 7 bases and J by 0 bases; unmatched bases: 10. The DNA for the CDR3 is TGTGCCAGTACCACATTGGACAGGGGAACTAGCAATCAGCCCCAGCATTTT. Protein product: CASTTLDRGTSNQPQHF.

The chain links TRBV19 to TRBJ2-7, with unresolved D. V lost 0 bases to trimming and J lost 2 bases, with 8 bases between them. Germline-derived CDR1 and CDR2 are LNHDA and SQIVND (reference sequence). The CDR3 consists of 14 residues. CDR3 loop: CASSIDAPTYEQYF. CDR3 DNA sequence: TGTGCCAGTAGTATAGATGCCCCGACCTACGAGCAGTACTTC. Full variable domain (remainder filled in from reference TRBV19 and TRBJ2-7): DGGITQSPKYLFRKEGQNVTLSCEQNLNHDAMYWYRQDPGQGLRLIYYSQIVNDFQKGDIAEGYSVSREKKESFPLTVTSAQKNPTAFYLCASSIDAPTYEQYFGPGTRLTVT.

This clonotype occurred a few times. V is TRBV15 and J is TRBJ2-2, with 8 bases lining up with TRBD2. This CDR3 has 17 residues. Germline V gives CDR1 LNHNV, CDR2 YYDKDF (reference sequence). J lost 0 bases, V lost 2 bases, and 5 bases had no gene match. CDR3 bases: TGTGCCACCAGCAGAAAAGGCGGGGGGTCGAACACCGGGGAGCTGTTTTTT. Encoded protein: CATSRKGGGSNTGELFF.

This clonotype was seen only a few times. This rearrangement joins TRBV5-1 to TRBJ1-4; D uncertain. Germline CDR1 and CDR2: SGHRS and YFSETQ. Trimming removed 4 bases from V and 3 bases from J, with 13 bases in between. The CDR3 is 15 amino acids. CDR3 sequence reads: CASSPGRTANEKLFF. DNA of the CDR3: TGCGCCAGCAGCCCCGGAAGGACGGCTAATGAAAAACTGTTTTTT.

This clonotype was recorded a few times. The V gene is TRBV30, the J gene TRBJ1-2; D remains ambiguous. The V gene's germline CDR1 is GTSNPN and CDR2 SVGIG (reference sequence). Trimming shortened V by 2 bases and J by 3 bases, and 16 bases separated the two germline ends. The CDR3 has 15 residues. CDR3 sequence reads: CAWSRGTRLDYGYTF. CDR3 DNA sequence: TGTGCCTGGAGTCGTGGCACCCGTCTAGACTATGGCTACACCTTC.

This clonotype was counted only a few times. The rearrangement links TRBV6-1 to TRBJ2-7, with TRBD2 as a possible D gene (6 bases). V gave up 1 base and J gave up 4 bases, with 14 bases separating them. The CDR3 spans 15 residues. Germline lookup yields CDR1 MNHNS and CDR2 SASEGT. In DNA, the CDR3 is TGTGCCAGCAGTGAAGAAGGAGGGAGGAGGTACGAGCAGTACTTC. Translated, it gives CASSEEGGRRYEQYF.

To note about this clonotype: Sequence at one end of the junction differs from germline and may be a read error. This sequence joins TRBV3-1 and TRBJ1-1, with a tentative D call TRBD1 (5 bases). Germline V lookup: CDR1 LGHDT, CDR2 YNNKEL (reference sequence). This CDR3 is 14 amino acids long. Here the CDR3 reads CAGRLTDMNTEAFF. CDR3 coding DNA: TGTGCCGGCAGGTTGACAGACATGAACACTGAAGCTTTCTTT.

The rearrangement joins TRBV28 to TRBJ2-7; D is unclear. The CDR3 length is 14 residues. Germline V gene sequence: CDR1 MDHEN, CDR2 SYDVKM. Trimming removed 4 bases from V and 3 bases from J, with 13 bases in between. Written as DNA, the CDR3 is TGTGCCAGCAGTTCATGCCTAGTCCTCTACGAGCAGTACTTC. This sequence encodes CASSSCLVLYEQYF.

The sample holds a few counts of this clonotype. The rearrangement joins TRBV7-9 to TRBJ2-5; 9 nucleotides line up with TRBD2. Losses at the gene ends were 2 bases for V and 5 bases for J; bases not matched to a gene: 9. This CDR3 is built from 16 residues. Germline V lookup: CDR1 SEHNR, CDR2 FQNEAQ (reference sequence). CDR3 nucleotide sequence: TGTGCCAGCAGCTTAAGGGTAGCGGGAGTCGAGGAGACCCAGTACTTC. Amino acid sequence: CASSLRVAGVEETQYF.

This clonotype has only a few counts. V usage is TRBV2 and J usage is TRBJ1-5; TRBD1 might be the D (5 bases). There are 15 residues in the CDR3. Trimming stripped 7 bases from V and 4 bases from J, with 17 bases between. Germline CDR1 reads SNHLY; CDR2 reads FYNNEI. CDR3 bases: TGTGCCAGCAAAAAGCGGGGCGACTCAAATCAGCCCCAGCATTTT. Translation: CASKKRGDSNQPQHF.

The chain couples TRBV27 to TRBJ2-1; 9 bases are shared with TRBD1. The CDR3 sequence is 16 residues long. V lost 3 bases and J lost 6; bases outside the gene matches: 9. In germline, CDR1 is MNHEY, CDR2 SMNVEV (reference sequence). The CDR3 reads CASSFSRQGGSNEQFF. The CDR3 region has the DNA TGTGCCAGCAGTTTCTCCCGACAGGGGGGTAGCAATGAGCAGTTCTTC.

This clonotype turned up a few times. The chain links TRBV11-2 to TRBJ2-2; 14 positions match TRBD2. The germline V gene encodes CDR1 SGHAT and CDR2 FQNNGV. The CDR3 has 16 amino acids. The V gene end was trimmed by 5 bases and the J gene end by 4 bases; junction bases not matched to a gene: 3. This chain's CDR3 is CASSPGTSGGTGELFF. CDR3 sequence (DNA): TGTGCCAGCAGCCCGGGGACTAGCGGGGGCACCGGGGAGCTGTTTTTT.

This clonotype has just a few counts. The chain has TRBV30 and TRBJ1-2; D ambiguous. The germline gives CDR1 GTSNPN, CDR2 SVGIG (reference sequence). Trimming cost V 4 bases and J 2 bases, with 11 bases left between them. There are 13 residues in the CDR3. The CDR3, as DNA: TGTGCCTGGAAAACAGTTGGCAACTATGGCTACACCTTC. It specifies CAWKTVGNYGYTF. The full variable domain, rest sourced from reference TRBV30 and TRBJ1-2, is SQTIHQWPATLVQPVGSPLSLECTVEGTSNPNLYWYRQAAGRGLQLLFYSVGIGQISSEVPQNLSASRPQDRQFILSSKKLLLSDSGFYLCAWKTVGNYGYTFGSGTRLTVV.

The chain links TRBV18 to TRBJ2-5; D unclear. The CDR3 totals 15 residues. Per germline, CDR1 KGHSH and CDR2 LQKENI. The V end was cut by 3 bases, the J end by 5 bases, with 16 bases between. CDR3 DNA: TGTGCCAGCTCACCCCAAGTTAGCCTCGCGGAGACCCAGTACTTC. Translated, it gives CASSPQVSLAETQYF.

CDR3 coding DNA: TGTGCCAGCAGTATTCCGGGACAGGGGAGACCAGGGTCCTATAGCAATCAGCCCCAGCATTTT. Encoded protein: CASSIPGQGRPGSYSNQPQHF. The chain couples TRBV2 to TRBJ1-5; 10 bases are a match to TRBD1. The length of the CDR3 is 21 residues. J was trimmed by 0 bases and V by 5 bases; bases with no gene match: 19. Germline V gene data show CDR1 as SNHLY and CDR2 as FYNNEI.

The genes are TRBV11-2 and TRBJ1-5; a weak D match, TRBD1 (5 bases). The CDR3 sequence is 17 residues long. Trimming cost V 5 bases and J 1 base, with 18 bases left between them. CDR1 and CDR2 from the germline V gene are SGHAT and FQNNGV. The CDR3 is CASSGGAGDLSNQPQHF. The CDR3 bases are TGTGCCAGCAGCGGAGGGGCAGGAGACCTCAGCAATCAGCCCCAGCATTTT.

This chain joins TRBV29-1 and TRBJ1-1; TRBD1 matches at 9 bases. The trim removed 6 bases at V and 6 bases at J, leaving 11 bases unmatched. This CDR3 comprises 14 residues. Germline V gene data show CDR1 as SQVTM and CDR2 as ANQGSEA. CDR3 loop: CSVVHRDRVSEAFF. The CDR3 nucleotides are TGCAGCGTCGTCCACCGGGACAGGGTTTCTGAAGCTTTCTTT. Full variable domain (missing parts from reference TRBV29-1 and TRBJ1-1): SAVISQKPSRDICQRGTSLTIQCQVDSQVTMMFWYRQQPGQSLTLIATANQGSEATYESGFVIDKFPISRPNLTFSTLTVSNMSPEDSSIYLCSVVHRDRVSEAFFGQGTRLTVV.

This clonotype was seen ten or more times. The rearrangement joins TRBV28 to TRBJ2-5; 9 nucleotides line up with TRBD2. Germline CDR1 MDHEN, CDR2 SYDVKM. V was clipped by 6 bases and J by 3 bases; unmatched bases: 5. This CDR3 is built from 14 residues. The CDR3 loop reads CASSSLAGKETQYF. The DNA of the CDR3 is TGTGCCAGCAGCTCCCTAGCGGGAAAAGAGACCCAGTACTTC.